This is a list of T cell receptor beta chains from one sample in a study of T cell repertoires in cytomegalovirus infection. TCRdb independently ran MiXCR on the reads; one entry per CDR3 protein. Of hundreds of thousands of distinct CDR3 sequences listed, approximately 11% are singletons. Sequenced input: PBMCs. The origin of the receptors is a human donor in good health (CMV status not recorded). Some clones in this sample may be carry-over from other donors' samples. Both conserved end residues are part of each CDR3. The D gene is left open where the match is weak. Clone size is not always given. Where it is, it says once, few, many or a class for expanded clones.

>-|TRBV19|TRBJ1-5|many
TGTGCCAGTAGTCCCCATGGGGTTCAGCAGCCCCAGCATTTT
CASSPHGVQQPQHF
>-|TRBV4-1|TRBJ1-1|many
TGCGCCAGCAGCCCCCAGGGAGTGGGTGAAGCTTTCTTT
CASSPQGVGEAFF
>-|TRBV7-9|TRBJ1-1|many
TGTGCCAGCAGCTTAGGGGACCTGAGGTACACTGAAGCTTTCTTT
CASSLGDLRYTEAFF
>TRBD1|TRBV20-1|TRBJ1-2|many
TGCAGTGCTAGATGGAGGACAGGGGCTGGCTACACCTTC
CSARWRTGAGYTF
>-|TRBV10-3|TRBJ1-1|many
TGTGCCATCAATGGGGGGACCACTGAAGCTTTCTTT
CAINGGTTEAFF
>-|TRBV12-3/TRBV12-4|TRBJ2-7|few
TGTGCCAGCAGGCTGGACAGAACCTACGAGCAGTACTTC
CASRLDRTYEQYF
>-|TRBV10-3|TRBJ2-5|many
TGTGCCATCAGCCCGGGTAACCAAGAGACCCAGTACTTC
CAISPGNQETQYF
>-|TRBV24-1|TRBJ2-1|many
TGTGCCACCAGTGACACCTCACTAGGTTCTCGGGGGAACTACAATGAGCAGTTCTTC
CATSDTSLGSRGNYNEQFF
>TRBD1|TRBV4-2|TRBJ1-5|-
TGTGCCAGCAGCCAAGGGGACAGAGGCAATCAGCCCCAGCATTTT
CASSQGDRGNQPQHF
>-|TRBV10-3|TRBJ2-7|many
TGTGCCATCAGTGAGCGTATGTACGAGCAGTACTTC
CAISERMYEQYF
>TRBD1|TRBV28|TRBJ1-1|many
TGTGCCAGCAGTCCAACCGGACAGGGAAACACTGAAGCTTTCTTT
CASSPTGQGNTEAFF
>TRBD1|TRBV18|TRBJ2-2|-
TGTGCCAGCTCACCCCAAACCGACAGGGTCACCGGGGAGCTGTTTTTT
CASSPQTDRVTGELFF
>-|TRBV7-2|TRBJ2-1|many
TGTGCCAGCAGCTTAGCCATGGACTACAATGAGCAGTTCTTC
CASSLAMDYNEQFF
>-|TRBV7-3|TRBJ2-3|many
TGTGCCAGCAGCTTAGCCCTTGGGCAACATCACGCAGATACGCAGTATTTT
CASSLALGQHHADTQYF
>TRBD2|TRBV6-6|TRBJ2-5|many
TGTGCCAGCAGTTCGACTAGCCCCCAAGAGACCCAGTACTTC
CASSSTSPQETQYF
>-|TRBV6-1|TRBJ1-5|many
TGTGCCAGCAGTGAATTGGAGTATCAGCCCCAGCATTTT
CASSELEYQPQHF
>TRBD1|TRBV7-8|TRBJ1-1|many
TGTGCCAGCAGCTCCCTGGGACAGTACGTTGGGGAAGCTTTCTTT
CASSSLGQYVGEAFF
>TRBD2|TRBV12-3/TRBV12-4|TRBJ2-2|-
TGTGCCAGCAGTTTTTGGCGGGAGGGTTTAACCGGGGAGCTGTTTTTT
CASSFWREGLTGELFF
>-|TRBV28|TRBJ2-5|-
TGTGCCAGCAGGTCAACCTCGTTGGGGACCAAAGAGACCCAGTACTTC
CASRSTSLGTKETQYF
>-|TRBV7-9|TRBJ2-1|many
TGTGCCAGCAGCTTAGCGGGGGTCATGAGCTCCTACAATGAGCAGTTCTTC
CASSLAGVMSSYNEQFF
>TRBD1|TRBV28|TRBJ2-7|many
TGTGCCAGCAGTTTCCCGGGACAGGGGGCTGAGCAGTACTTC
CASSFPGQGAEQYF
>-|TRBV7-2|TRBJ1-1|many
TGTGCCAGCAGCTCCGGACAGTACACTGAAGCTTTCTTT
CASSSGQYTEAFF
>TRBD1|TRBV28|TRBJ1-2|few
TGTGCCAGCAGCACAGGGGGCGCGGGCGGCTACACCTTC
CASSTGGAGGYTF
>-|TRBV18|TRBJ1-6|-
TGTGCCAGCTCACCGGAAAGGATCAATTCACCCCTCCACTTT
CASSPERINSPLHF
>-|TRBV11-2|TRBJ2-5|many
TGTGCCAGCAGCTTACTGGGAGTGACCCAGTACTTC
CASSLLGVTQYF
>TRBD1|TRBV12-3/TRBV12-4|TRBJ1-5|many
TGTGCCAGCAGTAAAAACCGGGACAGGGGCCCGCTATACAATCAGCCCCAGCATTTT
CASSKNRDRGPLYNQPQHF
>TRBD1|TRBV12-3/TRBV12-4|TRBJ2-5|many
TGTGCCAGCAGTCCTCGAGGGGGGACAGGGCTTGAGACCCAGTACTTC
CASSPRGGTGLETQYF
>-|TRBV20-1|TRBJ2-1|-
TGCAGTGCTAGAAGGGGGACGAGCTCCTACAATGAGCAGTTCTTC
CSARRGTSSYNEQFF
>TRBD1|TRBV19|TRBJ1-2|many
TGTGCCAGTACCACCACGGGACAGGACTATGGCTACACCTTC
CASTTTGQDYGYTF
>TRBD2|TRBV5-1|TRBJ2-2|many
TGCGCCAGCAGCCCACGTGCTAGCGGGAATGGATTCGGGGAGCTGTTTTTT
CASSPRASGNGFGELFF
>-|TRBV5-1|TRBJ2-7|few
TGCGCCAGCAGCTCCACCGACTACGAGCAGTACTTC
CASSSTDYEQYF
>-|TRBV20-1|TRBJ2-1|-
TGCAGTGCTGTTCCCGGGAGCAGGTACAATGAGCAGTTCTTC
CSAVPGSRYNEQFF
>-|TRBV14|TRBJ1-1|many
TGTGCCAGCAGCCCCCTACAGGGAGTAACTGAAGCTTTCTTT
CASSPLQGVTEAFF
>TRBD1|TRBV7-3|TRBJ1-5|many
TGTGCCAGCACCATGGCCGGGACAGGGTTCAATCAGCCCCAGCATTTT
CASTMAGTGFNQPQHF
>-|TRBV9|TRBJ2-1|-
TGTGCCAGCAGCGTAGATGTTCAGGAGGTTAATGAGCAGTTCTTC
CASSVDVQEVNEQFF